This TCR beta chain was obtained from a study of cytomegalovirus exposure and HLA in healthy donors (dated by TCRdb to 2015 to 2018). Background on the whole study: According to an earlier analysis of 450 to 650 of the donors, about 179 million T cells yielded some 120 million unique TCR beta sequences and about 300 Gb of sequence data. Typing coverage differed by locus: A, B, C, DRB1 and DQB1 were typed in about 620-630 donors, DQA1 in approximately 520, DPA1 in approximately 600, and DPB1 in 400 to 490. Across approximately 420 genotyped donors of the cohort, an average of roughly 250,000 unique TCR beta nucleotide sequences per donor were sequenced, and 15% to 20% of those sequences were non-productive. The later analysis used no new phenotypic data to find candidate immune exposures, relying instead on TCR beta sequences and their occurrence across donors. Of the roughly 400 genotyped donors, 75% to 85% were placed in the genetic ancestry cluster associated with self-reported Caucasian donors. The study combined high-throughput TCR immunosequencing, statistical association of individual TCRs with disease status, and machine learning to predict cytomegalovirus infection status. In a later genetic analysis, genome-wide SNP genotypes for about 55% of the roughly 670 donors were used, and that subset was treated as a discovery cohort. In an earlier analysis of about 590 of the donors, high-throughput TCR beta sequencing was used to judge whether each TCR beta V gene segment behaved as functional or pseudogenic. The study used immunosequencing to profile the T cell repertoires of 666 subjects and linked those repertoires to cytomegalovirus serostatus. Class I and class II HLA loci were covered by the typing at four-digit resolution. A separate validation cohort of over 95 different subjects was used in addition to the roughly 700-subject first cohort. Roughly 5 DR-DQ haplotypes were handled as single units for association and clustering because linkage in the cohort was strong. The aim of the study was to test whether cataloging public T cell receptors could identify signatures of past pathogen exposure. In a later analysis, previously published TCR beta repertoires from about 640 donors were re-analyzed and high-resolution HLA genotyping was added so that TCR occurrence patterns could be studied. Every discovery cohort repertoire had been produced on one sequencing platform. An early release covering around 630 HLA-typed donors comprised about 320 gigabases of sequencing data and around 80 million unique TCR sequences. Donor age, sex, ethnicity and CMV serostatus were collected together with the repertoire data.

Findings and caveats that apply to the study as a whole: In a later analysis, most CMV-associated TCR beta chains were found to appear HLA-restricted, with HLA associations seemingly driven largely by CMV exposure. The study listed 150 to 200 TCR beta chains as associated with cytomegalovirus. HLA typing was unavailable for some donors at each locus, so association tests used only the typed subset. In a later analysis, several top co-occurrence clusters were reported to appear linked to parvovirus B19, influenza, CMV and Epstein-Barr virus. In a later analysis, around 15,000 TCR beta sequences were associated with specific HLA alleles at a false discovery rate of 0.05. A few of the identified cytomegalovirus-associated TCR beta chains were confirmed in vitro to be specific for cytomegalovirus antigens. A cluster of highly shared sequence variants was judged likely to represent a technical artifact of the sequencing pipeline. The authors suggested that the approach could potentially be generalized to other disease states and immunological phenotypes. Only TCR beta chains were sequenced in this cohort, and the absence of alpha or paired-chain data limited detectable features. Assigning TCR associations to individual alleles was difficult when HLA alleles, especially DR and DQ, strongly co-occurred. Cytomegalovirus status was reported to be diagnosed by the classifier with high specificity and sensitivity in both the original and validation cohorts. Fewer than 20 rarely observed V segments, including chromosome 9 orphons, were excluded from the earlier analysis of a few hundred of the donors because counts were too low. According to a later genetic analysis, donors in an Asian-associated ancestry cluster had fewer N-insertions in productive TCRs than the approximately 700-donor mean. Compared with equally common non-associated chains, HLA-associated TCR beta chains in a later analysis were more clonally expanded and had lower generation probabilities. According to a later analysis, TCR association rates differed among HLA loci, with DRB1 alleles showing the most associated TCRs and HLA-C alleles showing the fewest. In an earlier analysis of over 550 of the donors, most TCR beta V segments were observed in productive rearrangements about 90% or about 30% of the time, broadly matching IMGT annotations. Roughly uniform sequencing depth across donors was assumed in presence/absence analyses, although this assumption may not hold. In a later genetic analysis, a missense DCLRE1C variant was associated with V-gene and J-gene trimming of TCR beta chains, and the association was replicated in an independent cohort. CMV serostatus was the only immune exposure information available for the cohort. Linkage disequilibrium might explain the correlated functional status among segregating V segments, but an unknown experimental factor could not be ruled out. While some public TCRs were present in many individuals, most TCR sequences turned up only very rarely across donors. A further reported finding was that TCR beta sequences accurately predicted the HLA-A and HLA-B alleles for most subjects in the first cohort.

The library came from the immunoSEQ multiplex PCR assay. For the multiplex PCR, a mixture combining 60 forward primers for TCR Vbeta segments and 13 reverse primers for TCR Jbeta segments was used. The CDR3 region of rearranged TCR beta genes was amplified from genomic DNA with a multiplex PCR assay. Amplified TCR beta libraries were sequenced as 87-base-pair reads on the Illumina HiSeq System. Per the source publication's procedure: A later analysis tallied 75 million to 95 million unique TCR beta chains across the roughly 610 repertoires, and some 10 million of those chains were shared by two or more donors. A nearest-neighbor algorithm error-corrected the raw reads and collapsed the reads into unique sequences, merging closely related sequences to remove PCR and sequencing errors. V, D and J gene segments were assigned by aligning CDR3 sequences to IMGT reference sequences. For a sequence to be retained, a match of at least six nucleotides to both a V gene segment and a J gene segment was required. Rearrangements were classified as productive when the CDR3 lacked stop codons and remained in frame with V and J, and all other rearrangements were classified as non-productive. Following IMGT convention, CDR3 was defined as the stretch from the second conserved V-encoded cysteine up to the conserved J-encoded phenylalanine. Sequences without an unambiguous match to a single V gene segment were excluded from the earlier analysis of several hundred of the donors. An earlier analysis of 587 of the donors called V segments functional above 56.7% productive rearrangements and segregating when the between-donor standard deviation exceeded 5%. To diagnose cytomegalovirus status from the catalog of TCR beta chain sequences, a statistical classification framework was built. A later analysis assigned V and J genes by comparing TCR nucleotide sequences with IMGT/GENE-DB human TR gene sequences. Using the TCRdist pipeline, a later analysis assigned CDR3 sequences along with most-parsimonious VDJ recombination scenarios. In a later analysis, each TCR beta chain was defined by its CDR3 amino acid sequence together with its V-gene family, and reads without a unique V-gene family were excluded. As a way to deal with suspected cross-contamination and a sequencing artifact, a later analysis dropped hundreds of nucleotide sequences that were highly shared and had low generation probability. A later analysis calculated a clonal expansion index for each public chain from normalized within-repertoire ranks of inferred template counts. Generation probabilities in a later analysis came from a VDJ recombination model fitted to out-of-frame rearrangements, and those results were checked against IGoR. A later analysis scored TCR-TCR, TCR-HLA and TCR-CMV co-occurrence with hypergeometric tests, applying a repertoire-size bias correction to TCR pairs. To estimate false discovery rates, a later analysis permuted the HLA or CMV assignments 20 times. In a later analysis, co-occurring TCRs were grouped using DBSCAN, with TCRdist sequence similarity added in when clustering inside HLA-allele-positive subsets. For co-occurrence clustering, repertoires with fewer than 30,000 or more than 120,000 public chains were excluded, along with a handful of repertoires with anomalous nucleotide sharing. TCRdb carries this immuneACCESS record with in-frame sequences only. Its versions omit some clonotypes, under half of them owing to an unresolved V gene in the studies checked, with the rest unexplained. The D gene and trimming were derived from the DNA, and the V and J assignments and clone size from that table. For this sample there are about 120,000 clones; over 70% appear just once. The ten most abundant clones make up around 4% of the sample.

In the case of this clone: The antigen it binds to is not known. No clone much larger than this one lies a single base away; base qualities are absent.

In total, about 650 healthy bone marrow donors made up the cohort. Cohort members were all nominally healthy when sampled, although unrecorded immune exposures were likely present. The donor tested CMV seronegative, placing the donor among the 352 seronegative members of the cohort. A peripheral blood sample was collected from each donor, and TCR beta sequencing was performed on peripheral blood mononuclear cells. Genomic DNA was extracted from the blood cell samples with the Qiagen DNeasy Blood Extraction Kit. The TCR originated in a middle-aged woman in good health and CMV-seronegative. Sequencing input: PBMCs.

The CDR3 has the sequence CASTSEEHEQFF. The DNA sequence is TGTGCCAGCACCTCCGAGGAGCATGAGCAGTTCTTC. The chain is made from TRBV13 and TRBJ2-1, with an unclear D gene assignment. From the cysteine up to the phenylalanine, the CDR3 has a length of 12 residues. The DNA shown is the 36-base CDR3, in frame from base 1. Between the V and J ends, shortened by 7 bases and 8 bases respectively, the junction contains 12 bases. CDR1 is given as PRHDT and CDR2 as FYEKMQ, both from the germline V gene (reference sequence). Full variable domain (CDR3 extended with the reference TRBV13 and TRBJ2-1 proteins): AAGVIQSPRHLIKEKRETATLKCYPIPRHDTVYWYQQGPGQDPQFLISFYEKMQSDKGSIPDRFSAQQFSDYHSELNMSSLELGDSALYFCASTSEEHEQFFGPGTRLTVL.